The rows below give T cell receptor beta chains drawn from one sample of a study of vaccination effects on CD4 cells after COVID-19. Assay used: immunoSEQ multiplex PCR; TCRdb lists only in-frame clones, some missing. The sample lists 11,000 to 15,000 clones, 80% occurring once. The antigens for these receptors are not known. Specimen: CD4+ T cells from PBMCs cultured with SARS-CoV-2 spike peptides, collected after COVID-19 vaccination. These receptors originate from a human donor who had a prior SARS-CoV-2 infection. Both conserved end residues are part of each CDR3. Each record gives: J gene, V gene, D gene, clone size, CDR3 DNA, CDR3 protein. D genes are given only for firm matches. Rows give clone size only sometimes, using once, few, many, or a class for an expanded clone.

>TRBJ2-1|TRBV7-2|TRBD2|.
TGTGCCAGCAGCCTTCGCTCGCGGGGGGATTACAATGAGCAGTTCTTC
CASSLRSRGDYNEQFF
>TRBJ2-1|TRBV7-2|.|.
TGTGCCAGCAGCTTAGGGGGACCGAGGGCCTACAATGAGCAGTTCTTC
CASSLGGPRAYNEQFF
>TRBJ1-1|TRBV7-3|.|.
TGTGCCAGCAGTTACACTCCCGGGTCTGAAGCTTTCTTT
CASSYTPGSEAFF
>TRBJ2-1|TRBV6-5|.|.
TGTGCCAGCAGTACCTCTTGGGGGAGCGGTGAGCAGTTCTTC
CASSTSWGSGEQFF
>TRBJ1-4|TRBV12-2|.|.
TGTGCAAGTCGCTTAGCGGGACAGGGGTTTGATGAAAAACTGTTTTTT
CASRLAGQGFDEKLFF
>TRBJ2-1|TRBV5-4|TRBD2|.
TGTGCCAGCAGCTTGGGACTAGCCCGCTACAATGAGCAGTTCTTC
CASSLGLARYNEQFF
>TRBJ1-1|TRBV5-1|.|.
TGCGCCAGCAGCGTGAAGGGGAACACTGAAGCTTTCTTT
CASSVKGNTEAFF
>TRBJ1-1|TRBV6-5|.|.
TGTGCCAGCAGTTACTACATGAACACTGAAGCTTTCTTT
CASSYYMNTEAFF
>TRBJ2-3|TRBV5-1|.|.
TGCGCCAGCAGCTTGGGGCTAGGTGGCACAGATACGCAGTATTTT
CASSLGLGGTDTQYF
>TRBJ2-1|TRBV5-1|TRBD1|.
TGCGCCAGCAGCTTGGCCGGACAGGGAACCGGATCCTACAATGAGCAGTTCTTC
CASSLAGQGTGSYNEQFF
>TRBJ2-7|TRBV6-5|.|.
TGTGCCAGCACCCAAATGAGTGGCTCCTACGAGCAGTACTTC
CASTQMSGSYEQYF
>TRBJ2-2|TRBV18|.|.
TGTGCCAGCTCACCCTTCAGGGGACGGAACACCGGGGAGCTGTTTTTT
CASSPFRGRNTGELFF
>TRBJ2-1|TRBV5-1|TRBD2|.
TGCGCCAGCAGGTCGACAGCGGGGGGCTCCTACAATGAGCAGTTCTTC
CASRSTAGGSYNEQFF
>TRBJ1-6|TRBV5-5|.|.
TGTGCCAGCAGCTTGGTCCGGGTTGATTCACCCCTCCACTTT
CASSLVRVDSPLHF
>TRBJ2-7|TRBV3-1/TRBV3-2|.|.
TGTGCCAGCAGCCAGGGGGGGGGCCACGAGCAGTACTTC
CASSQGGGHEQYF
>TRBJ1-1|TRBV7-2|.|.
TGTGCCAGCAATCAGGCCCCGGACACTGAAGCTTTCTTT
CASNQAPDTEAFF
>TRBJ1-2|TRBV6-5|.|.
TGTGCCAGCAGTTACCTGCTCGGACACAAAAACTATGGCTACACCTTC
CASSYLLGHKNYGYTF
>TRBJ1-1|TRBV12-3/TRBV12-4|.|.
TGTGCCAGCAGTCCCCACGCCAACACTGAAGCTTTCTTT
CASSPHANTEAFF
>TRBJ2-7|TRBV6-2/TRBV6-3|.|once
TGTGCCAGCAGTTCAGACGGAGTCTACGAGCAGTACTTC
CASSSDGVYEQYF
>TRBJ1-2|TRBV19|.|.
TGTGCCAGTAGAAGGACTATCGACTATGGCTACACCTTC
CASRRTIDYGYTF
>TRBJ2-7|TRBV11-1|.|.
TGTGCCAGCAGTATACAACAGGACTTTTCCTACGAGCAGTACTTC
CASSIQQDFSYEQYF
>TRBJ2-2|TRBV5-8|TRBD2|.
TGTGCCAGCAGCTTGAGTTTCACTAGCGGGCCGAACACCGGGGAGCTGTTTTTT
CASSLSFTSGPNTGELFF
>TRBJ2-7|TRBV30|.|.
TGTGCCTGGAGTGGCCGCGACAGCAGACCCTACGAGCAGTACTTC
CAWSGRDSRPYEQYF
>TRBJ2-2|TRBV2|.|.
TGTGCCAGCAGCCTCCTGGGGGTACGGGGCCCGAACACCGGGGAGCTGTTTTTT
CASSLLGVRGPNTGELFF
>TRBJ1-2|TRBV10-3|.|.
TGTGCCATCAGTGATTCACAGGGACTCTATGGCTACACCTTC
CAISDSQGLYGYTF
>TRBJ1-1|TRBV3-1/TRBV3-2|.|.
TGTGCCAGCAGCCGGGGAATGGAAGCTTTCTTT
CASSRGMEAFF
>TRBJ2-7|TRBV18|TRBD2|.
TGTGCCAGCTCACCATTGATTTCGGGGGGATCCCACGAGCAGTACTTC
CASSPLISGGSHEQYF
>TRBJ2-3|TRBV9|.|.
TGTGCCAGCAGCGTAGGGTTAGAAACAGATACGCAGTATTTT
CASSVGLETDTQYF
>TRBJ2-7|TRBV6-6|TRBD2|.
TGTGCCAGCAGTGTTAGCGGGAGGGGTAGCGACGAGCAGTACTTC
CASSVSGRGSDEQYF
>TRBJ2-3|TRBV5-6|TRBD2|.
TGTGCCAGCAGCTTCTACACTAGCGGGGGCACAGATACGCAGTATTTT
CASSFYTSGGTDTQYF
>TRBJ1-3|TRBV7-6|TRBD1|once
TGTGCCAGCAGCTTAGCCCCGGGACAGGGGGGGAAGAACACCATATATTTT
CASSLAPGQGGKNTIYF
>TRBJ2-7|TRBV7-2|.|.
TGTGCCAGCAGCTTAAAGGGGGCGGGGGTCGAGCAGTACTTC
CASSLKGAGVEQYF
>TRBJ2-7|TRBV7-6|TRBD2|.
TGTGCCAGCAGCCCCCAGACTAGCGGGGCAGCCTACGAGCAGTACTTC
CASSPQTSGAAYEQYF
>TRBJ2-3|TRBV4-2|.|.
TGTGCCAGCAGCCAAGATCGGGCGGGATCCGCAGATACGCAGTATTTT
CASSQDRAGSADTQYF
>TRBJ1-1|TRBV29-1|.|.
TGCAGCGTTGTTGGGTTAGACACTGAAGCTTTCTTT
CSVVGLDTEAFF
>TRBJ2-3|TRBV18|.|.
TGTGCCAGCTCACCAGTCCGGGCCACAGATACGCAGTATTTT
CASSPVRATDTQYF
>TRBJ2-3|TRBV12-3/TRBV12-4|.|.
TGTGCCAGCAGTTTATGGGGGGCAGATACGCAGTATTTT
CASSLWGADTQYF
>TRBJ1-1|TRBV6-1|.|.
TGTGCCAGCAGTGAAGCGGTAGACATTCCCACTGAAGCTTTCTTT
CASSEAVDIPTEAFF
>TRBJ2-3|TRBV9|.|once
TGTGCCAGCAGCGCCCAGACGGGGTTTGGGACGCAGTATTTT
CASSAQTGFGTQYF
>TRBJ1-2|TRBV5-6|.|.
TGTGCCAGCAGCTTGAGTCGAGGGTGGGACTATGGCTACACCTTC
CASSLSRGWDYGYTF
>TRBJ2-5|TRBV7-9|.|.
TGTGCCAGCAGCTTAGCAGGGGGAGAGACCCAGTACTTC
CASSLAGGETQYF
>TRBJ1-2|TRBV27|TRBD1|once
TGTGCCAGCAGTCCGTGGGGACAGCCTAACTATGGCTACACCTTC
CASSPWGQPNYGYTF
>TRBJ2-5|TRBV15|TRBD2|.
TGTGCCACCAGCAGAGTGGGGACTAGCGGGGCGGGAGAGACCCAGTACTTC
CATSRVGTSGAGETQYF
>TRBJ2-7|TRBV11-3|TRBD1|.
TGTGCCAGCAGCACACACCCTTACAGGGGGCCTACCTACTCCTACGAGCAGTACTTC
CASSTHPYRGPTYSYEQYF
>TRBJ2-5|TRBV27|.|.
TGTGCCAGCAGTCCACGGGGGAATGTGGAGACCCAGTACTTC
CASSPRGNVETQYF
>TRBJ2-5|TRBV5-1|TRBD1|.
TGCGCCAGCAGATTTGGGACAGCCCTCCAAGAGACCCAGTACTTC
CASRFGTALQETQYF
>TRBJ2-3|TRBV4-1|.|.
TGCGCCAGCAGCCAAGATCGAACACATACGCAGTATTTT
CASSQDRTHTQYF
>TRBJ1-1|TRBV5-1|.|.
TGCGCCAGCAGCAACAGAGTGAACACTGAAGCTTTCTTT
CASSNRVNTEAFF
>TRBJ1-2|TRBV9|.|.
TGTGCCAGCAGCGTAATGCCAGGCAGTTATGGCTACACCTTC
CASSVMPGSYGYTF
>TRBJ2-3|TRBV5-6|.|once
TGTGCCAGCAGGCGGGACAGCACAGATACGCAGTATTTT
CASRRDSTDTQYF
>TRBJ2-1|TRBV23-1|.|once
TGCGCCAGCACCCATAAGCCCACTAGTCTCCACAATGAGCAGTTCTTC
CASTHKPTSLHNEQFF
>TRBJ1-1|TRBV5-1|.|.
TGCGCCAGCAGCTTCACCATCGGGGACACTGAAGCTTTCTTT
CASSFTIGDTEAFF
>TRBJ1-1|TRBV7-2|.|.
TGTGCCAGCAGCTCTCAGGGTAAAGACACTGAAGCTTTCTTT
CASSSQGKDTEAFF
>TRBJ1-5|TRBV12-3/TRBV12-4|.|.
TGTGCCAGCTGCGAGGGTGATCAGCCCCAGCATTTT
CASCEGDQPQHF